A selection of T cell receptor beta chains follows, all from one sample in a study of blood T cell repertoires in COVID-19. Clones were sequenced by immunoSEQ multiplex PCR, and TCRdb holds only the in-frame ones, with some missing. The sample lists 150,000 to 200,000 clones; 75% to 80% were seen once. Sequencing was carried out using peripheral blood. The receptors shown here come from a woman at least 80 years old with acute or convalescent COVID-19. The CDR3 runs from the conserved cysteine through the conserved F or W. A D gene is named only where the DNA matches it firmly. Only some rows state a clone size, as once, few, many or a class for expanded clones.

TRBJ1-2 TRBD1 . TRBV3-1/TRBV3-2 TGTGCCAGCAGCCAAGGGACAGGGTCCTATGGCTACACCTTC CASSQGTGSYGYTF
TRBJ1-2 . few TRBV24-1 TGTGCCACCAGTGATTCAGGGGCTGGCTACACCTTC CATSDSGAGYTF
TRBJ1-5 . . TRBV19 TGTGCCAGTAATAGCGGGGACAAGTTGCCCCAGCATTTT CASNSGDKLPQHF
TRBJ1-3 TRBD1 . TRBV3-1/TRBV3-2 TGTGCCAGCAGCCCCCTTGGGACAGGGTCCGACACCATATATTTT CASSPLGTGSDTIYF
TRBJ2-1 . few TRBV27 TGTGCCAGCAGTTTAACACAGCCCCGTTCTACGGAGCAGTTCTTC CASSLTQPRSTEQFF
TRBJ1-5 . . TRBV6-6 TGTGCCAGCAGCGACAGAGGAAGTCAGCCCCAGCATTTT CASSDRGSQPQHF
TRBJ2-7 . . TRBV4-1 TGCGCCAGCAGCCAAGGCGCCGCAGGGGATGGCTACGAGCAGTACTTC CASSQGAAGDGYEQYF
TRBJ2-3 TRBD2 . TRBV5-4 TGTGCCAGCAGCACGACTAGCGGGTGGGTAGGGGATACGCAGTATTTT CASSTTSGWVGDTQYF
TRBJ2-1 TRBD1 . TRBV28 TGTGCCAGCAGTCCGCCGGGACAGGGAAACTACAATGAGCAGTTCTTC CASSPPGQGNYNEQFF
TRBJ2-1 TRBD2 . TRBV11-2 TGTGCCAGCAGCTACGTCGAGCGGGATGGTAATGAGCAGTTCTTC CASSYVERDGNEQFF
TRBJ2-7 . . TRBV7-9 TGTGCCAGCAGCACACTAGCTTACGAGCAGTACTTC CASSTLAYEQYF
TRBJ1-5 TRBD1 . TRBV3-1/TRBV3-2 TGTGCCAGCAGCCAAGTGGGACAGGGGCAGCCCCAGCATTTT CASSQVGQGQPQHF
TRBJ2-1 . . TRBV5-1 TGCGCCAGCAGCCTTGAACCGGGACATAGCTCCTACAATGAGCAGTTCTTC CASSLEPGHSSYNEQFF
TRBJ2-1 . . TRBV5-1 TGCGCCAGCAGCCTCTTGGACTATACACCCTACAATGAGCAGTTCTTC CASSLLDYTPYNEQFF
TRBJ1-3 . . TRBV29-1 TGCAGCGTTGAAGCGGGAAGTAGAAACACCATATATTTT CSVEAGSRNTIYF
TRBJ2-5 . . TRBV12-3/TRBV12-4 TGTGCCAGCAGTCAGGGTCTTCCCCAGTACTTC CASSQGLPQYF
TRBJ1-1 . . TRBV6-5 TGTGCCAGCAGTTACTCTGCCAGGCAAACTGAAGCTTTCTTT CASSYSARQTEAFF
TRBJ2-1 TRBD2 . TRBV18 TGTGCCAGCTCACCACCGACTAGCGGGAGGGCGCGTGAGCAGTTCTTC CASSPPTSGRAREQFF
TRBJ2-1 . . TRBV28 TGTGCCAGCAGTTTACTAGCATCTGAGCAGTTCTTC CASSLLASEQFF
TRBJ1-4 . once TRBV6-4 TGTGCCAGCAGTCCATCATTGGGGCTCTCTAATGAAAAACTGTTTTTT CASSPSLGLSNEKLFF
TRBJ1-2 TRBD1 . TRBV7-2 TGTGCCAGCAGCCCGGGACAGGCGAGGATGGGCTACACCTTC CASSPGQARMGYTF
TRBJ2-7 . . TRBV9 TGTGCCAGCAGCGAAGGGGCAGGGGGGACCTACGAGCAGTACTTC CASSEGAGGTYEQYF
TRBJ2-1 TRBD1 . TRBV7-9 TGTGCCAGCAGCGTAAACAGGGGGGTCCCCTACAATGAGCAGTTCTTC CASSVNRGVPYNEQFF
TRBJ1-1 TRBD1 . TRBV4-1 TGCGCCAGCAGCCAAGAGGGGACAGGGGGTGACACTGAAGCTTTCTTT CASSQEGTGGDTEAFF
TRBJ2-7 TRBD1 . TRBV19 TGTGCCAGTAGTCCCTGGGACAGCCACGAGCAGTACTTC CASSPWDSHEQYF
TRBJ2-1 . once TRBV5-5 TGTGCCAGCAGCTTGGACAGGGCCTATCTCACCAATGAGCAGTTCTTC CASSLDRAYLTNEQFF
TRBJ1-3 . . TRBV11-2 TGTGCCAGCAGCCCGGCGGCGGGTGACACCATATATTTT CASSPAAGDTIYF
TRBJ1-6 TRBD1 . TRBV11-1 TGTGCCAGCAGCTCGCGGACAGGGAATAATTCACCCCTCCACTTT CASSSRTGNNSPLHF